This T cell receptor (beta chain) emerged from a study of resident and recirculating memory T cells in vitiligo. Study-level findings and limits: Non-conserved TCRs across sites and patients suggested distinct clones per lesion.

Profiling relied on immunoSEQ multiplex PCR, and the TCRdb table lists in-frame clones only, not all of them. The table records 55,000 to 75,000 clones, approximately 90% of them present only once. Germline V CDR1 and CDR2: SGHDT, YYEEEE. CDR3 length: 14 residues. The V and J ends lost 4 bases and 10 bases, in that order; junction bases with no gene match: 10. Stability required unchanged lesions during the previous 6 months. Stable patients also lacked confetti depigmentation, a sign of active vitiligo. Points on this clone: Its cognate antigen is unknown.

This sequence joins TRBV5-6 and TRBJ2-1; the match to TRBD2 covers 8 bases. Sequencing was done on a sample of blood. The sequence was collected from a male donor with vitiligo. CDR3 DNA sequence: TGTGCCAGCAGCGGAGCCGGGGGGGCGGGGGAGCAGTTCTTC. Amino acids: CASSGAGGAGEQFF.